Shown below are 10 T cell receptor beta chains from a single sample sequenced in a study of kidney transplant recipient with SARS-CoV-2 infection. One entry per CDR3 protein, called by TCRdb with MiXCR from the reads. Of about 240,000 distinct CDR3 sequences listed, 25% to 30% are singletons. The sample in question was a blood sample, obtained at baseline and between days 110 and 120 from a kidney transplant recipient. All receptors derive from a male patient aged 30 to 39 who had COVID-19 and was a kidney transplant recipient. The graft donor may have contributed some T cells.

The chain links TRBV5-4 to TRBJ1-4, with a possible D match to TRBD1 (5 bases). The V end lost 4 bases, the J end lost 7 bases, and 23 bases lay between the germline ends. The germline V gene encodes CDR1 SGHNT and CDR2 YYREEE (reference sequence). The CDR3 contains 17 residues. CDR3 sequence: CASSTPGGGNGGEKLFF. The CDR3 DNA reads as TGTGCCAGCAGCACCCCCGGGGGGGGAAATGGTGGTGAAAAACTGTTTTTT.

In this sample, this clonotype turned up many times. The chain joins TRBV10-3 to TRBJ1-1; no clear D. This CDR3 spans 13 amino acids. V was clipped by 2 bases and J by 0 bases, with 4 bases between them. Per the germline V gene, CDR1 is ENHRY and CDR2 is SYGVKD. The CDR3 protein is CAISENMNTEAFF. DNA for the CDR3: TGTGCCATCAGTGAGAATATGAACACTGAAGCTTTCTTT.

With respect to this clonotype: This may arise from a read error, as a much more abundant clone is one base away. This chain joins TRBV4-1 and TRBJ1-3; D is ambiguous. The V gene lost 2 bases and the J gene lost 0 bases, with 8 bases spanning the gap. CDR1 is MGHRA and CDR2 is YSYEKL in the germline V gene. The CDR3 runs 15 residues. CDR3 sequence (DNA): TGCGCCAGCAGCCAAAGATGGAGCTCTGGAAACACCATATATTTT. This sequence encodes CASSQRWSSGNTIYF.

This clonotype was recorded many times. The chain couples TRBV6-8 to TRBJ2-5; 7 nucleotides agree with TRBD2. Germline V gene lookup returns CDR1 MNHGY and CDR2 SAAAGT. V was clipped by 6 bases and J by 0 bases; unmatched bases: 7. The CDR3 extends over 15 amino acids. The CDR3 is CASRMTSRYQETQYF. The DNA for the CDR3 is TGTGCCAGCAGGATGACTAGCAGGTACCAAGAGACCCAGTACTTC.

This clonotype appeared a few times. A read error may be the cause here, since a much bigger clone is one base away. The chain has TRBV4-1 and TRBJ1-2; 9 bases are a match to TRBD1. CDR3 size: 14 residues. The germline gives CDR1 MGHRA, CDR2 YSYEKL. For the CDR3, the DNA is TGCGCCAACAGCGTCCGGGACAGGGCATATGGCTACACCTTC. This encodes CANSVRDRAYGYTF.

This clonotype was observed a few times. This chain connects TRBV6-2 or TRBV6-3 to TRBJ1-1; D is unresolved. Germline lookup yields CDR1 MNHEY and CDR2 SVGEGT. This CDR3 contains 14 residues. Trimming cost V 6 bases and J 4 bases, with 15 bases left between them. The CDR3 loop reads CASSPPQEGTEAFF. As DNA, the CDR3 is TGTGCCAGCAGCCCCCCCCAGGAGGGCACTGAAGCTTTCTTT.

This clonotype was observed at least ten times. This chain joins TRBV4-2 and TRBJ1-2; D is unresolved. Germline assignment: CDR1 LGHNA and CDR2 YNFKEQ. The length of the CDR3 is 18 residues. The V end was cut by 2 bases, the J end by 4 bases, with 23 bases between. The CDR3 coding sequence is TGTGCCAGCAGCCAACTCCCAAAGACGCCCGCCGCAAGCTATGGCTACACCTTC. It specifies CASSQLPKTPAASYGYTF.

As to this clonotype: With a much larger clone just one base away, this may be a read error. This rearrangement joins TRBV6-5 to TRBJ2-7; 11 bases line up with TRBD1. CDR3 size: 16 residues. Germline CDR1 is MNHEY and CDR2 is SVGAGI. The CDR3 coding sequence is TGTGCCTGCAGTGACCCGGGGACAGGGGGTTTCTACGAGCAGTACTTC. Amino acids: CACSDPGTGGFYEQYF.

This clonotype has a count of ten or more. V and J are TRBV6-9 and TRBJ1-2; D remains unclear. CDR3 length: 17 amino acids. Germline CDR1 is MNHGY and CDR2 is SVAAGI. V was clipped by 5 bases and J by 4 bases, with 23 bases between them. CDR3 coding DNA: TGTGCCAGCAGTATCCATGAGCCTTACGGAAAGACCTATGGCTACACCTTC. Protein sequence: CASSIHEPYGKTYGYTF.

This rearrangement joins TRBV20-1 to TRBJ2-1; 8 nucleotides match TRBD2. The V segment lost 5 bases and the J segment 6 bases; nucleotides outside the gene matches: 9. The CDR3 consists of 14 residues. Germline CDR1 reads DFQATT; CDR2 reads SNEGSKA (reference sequence). The CDR3 DNA reads TGCAGTGCTCGCTGGGTAGCGGGGCCCAATGAGCAGTTCTTC. Amino acids: CSARWVAGPNEQFF.